Below are 25 T cell receptor beta chains sequenced from a single sample in a study of OX40 agonist ivuxolimab in advanced cancers. Library preparation employed the immunoSEQ multiplex PCR assay. TCRdb retrieved this table from immuneACCESS and kept in-frame rearrangements only. Not all clones are present; in checked studies, unresolved V genes account for under half, and no reason is known for the remainder. Counted in this sample were 45,000 or so clones; approximately 91% of them appeared once. Together, the top ten hold approximately 1% of the sample. The sequencing here drew on CD4+ or CD8+ T cells sorted from blood, taken in a trial of the OX40 agonist ivuxolimab. The receptor set was obtained from an adult with an advanced solid tumor such as melanoma, head and neck, liver or kidney cancer.

The J gene is TRBJ2-1, the V gene TRBV12-5, with 11 positions matching TRBD2. From germline, CDR1 is LGHNT and CDR2 FRNRAP. This CDR3 is 17 amino acids long. The J segment lost 7 bases and the V segment lost 2 bases, leaving 10 bases of the junction unmatched. The CDR3 sequence is CASGLFSSGRLGNEQFF. The DNA of the CDR3 is TGTGCTAGTGGTTTGTTTTCTAGCGGGAGGCTAGGAAATGAGCAGTTCTTC. The full variable domain, rest sourced from reference TRBV12-5 and TRBJ2-1, is DARVTQTPRHKVTEMGQEVTMRCQPILGHNTVFWYRQTMMQGLELLAYFRNRAPLDDSGMPKDRFSAEMPDATLATLKIQPSEPRDSAVYFCASGLFSSGRLGNEQFFGPGTRLTVL.

V and J are TRBV6-1 and TRBJ1-1; 8 bases are shared with TRBD1. CDR1 is MNHNS and CDR2 is SASEGT in the germline V gene. The CDR3 has 13 amino acids. Trimming at V came to 5 bases and at J to 5 bases, leaving 4 bases not matched to a gene. The CDR3 loop reads CASSWTGRTEAFF. The CDR3, as DNA: TGTGCCAGCAGTTGGACAGGGAGGACTGAAGCTTTCTTT.

V gene TRBV30 combines with J gene TRBJ2-1; TRBD1 might be the D (6 bases). Germline V CDR1 and CDR2: GTSNPN, SVGIG (reference sequence). Between the trimmed V and J ends, which lost 1 base and 9 bases, there was a span of 13 bases. The CDR3 extends over 13 amino acids. The CDR3 DNA reads TGTGCCTGGAGTGAACAAGGGGGTGTTGAGCAGTTCTTC. Protein product: CAWSEQGGVEQFF.

This clone was counted a single time. The chain carries TRBV9 and TRBJ2-2; D is unclear. The CDR3 length is 17 residues. Germline assignment: CDR1 SGDLS and CDR2 YYNGEE. The V gene lost 4 bases and the J gene lost 1 base, with 17 bases spanning the gap. The CDR3 DNA is TGTGCCAGCAGCCCTAGGGATTTTATAGGGAACACCGGGGAGCTGTTTTTT. The encoded protein is CASSPRDFIGNTGELFF. Full variable domain (outside the CDR3, taken from reference TRBV9 and TRBJ2-2): DSGVTQTPKHLITATGQRVTLRCSPRSGDLSVYWYQQSLDQGLQFLIQYYNGEERAKGNILERFSAQQFPDLHSELNLSSLELGDSALYFCASSPRDFIGNTGELFFGEGSRLTVL.

In its sample, this clone was seen once. The V gene is TRBV5-1, the J gene TRBJ1-2, with 8 bases fitting TRBD1. CDR3 length equals 15 residues. CDR1 and CDR2 (germline): SGHRS, YFSETQ. The junction had 9 bases not matched to a gene; V was cut back by 4 bases and J by 4 bases. The CDR3 DNA reads TGCGCCAGCAGCGAGGGCAGGGGGCGAGGCTATGGCTACACCTTC. Translation: CASSEGRGRGYGYTF.

The V and J genes are TRBV30 and TRBJ2-1, with 7 bases fitting TRBD2. J gave up 7 bases and V 3 bases, and 3 bases lay outside the gene matches. There are 12 residues in the CDR3. Germline V lookup: CDR1 GTSNPN, CDR2 SVGIG (reference sequence). The chain's CDR3 is CAWRVSGNEQFF. For the CDR3, the DNA is TGTGCCTGGAGGGTTAGCGGGAATGAGCAGTTCTTC.

The V call is TRBV19, the J call TRBJ1-3, with D unresolved. V was trimmed by 5 bases and J by 2 bases, leaving 19 bases between them. This CDR3 is 17 amino acids long. CDR1 and CDR2 (germline): LNHDA, SQIVND (reference sequence). The CDR3 sequence is CASSSGGNLMAGNTIYF. CDR3 sequence (DNA): TGTGCCAGTAGTTCTGGAGGGAATCTGATGGCTGGAAACACCATATATTTT.

This rearrangement joins TRBV11-3 to TRBJ2-1; 10 nucleotides line up with TRBD1. Trimming removed 5 bases from V and 7 bases from J; junction bases left unmatched: 8. Germline values: CDR1 SGHNT, CDR2 YENEEA. The CDR3 loop spans 15 amino acids. The CDR3: CASSRMTGGRNEQFF. DNA for the CDR3: TGTGCCAGCAGCCGGATGACAGGGGGCAGGAATGAGCAGTTCTTC.

The chain has TRBV13 and TRBJ2-7, with D possibly matching TRBD2 (6 bases). This CDR3 contains 18 residues. CDR1 PRHDT and CDR2 FYEKMQ come from the germline V gene (reference sequence). V was trimmed by 4 bases and J by 4 bases, leaving 26 bases between them. In DNA, the CDR3 is TGTGCCAGCAGCTCGGCATTTTCCACGGGAGCCGGCATATACGAGCAGTACTTC. It yields the protein CASSSAFSTGAGIYEQYF. Supplemented by reference TRBV13 and TRBJ2-7, the full variable domain reads AAGVIQSPRHLIKEKRETATLKCYPIPRHDTVYWYQQGPGQDPQFLISFYEKMQSDKGSIPDRFSAQQFSDYHSELNMSSLELGDSALYFCASSSAFSTGAGIYEQYFGPGTRLTVT.

V gene TRBV7-8 combines with J gene TRBJ1-5; possible D gene TRBD1, 5 bases. The length of the CDR3 is 15 residues. The germline V gene encodes CDR1 SGHVS and CDR2 FQNEAQ. The V gene lost 5 bases and the J gene lost 1 base, with 12 bases spanning the gap. This CDR3 reads CASSAGRGSNQPQHF. The CDR3 DNA is TGTGCCAGCAGCGCAGGGCGGGGGAGCAATCAGCCCCAGCATTTT.

This rearrangement joins TRBV5-4 to TRBJ2-2; D possibly corresponds to TRBD1 (6 bases). The CDR3 spans 15 residues. Germline lookup yields CDR1 SGHNT and CDR2 YYREEE (reference sequence). Trimming stripped 5 bases from V and 3 bases from J, with 14 bases between. The CDR3 nucleotides are TGTGCCAGCAGTACCGGGACACACTACACCGGGGAGCTGTTTTTT. Its protein is CASSTGTHYTGELFF.

V is TRBV7-2 and J is TRBJ1-5, with D perhaps TRBD1 (5 bases). There are 14 residues in the CDR3. CDR1 SGHTA and CDR2 FQGNSA come from the germline V gene. Trimming removed 2 bases at V and 5 bases at J, with 10 bases between. The DNA for the CDR3 is TGTGCCAGCAGCTTACGGCAGGGTGATCAGCCCCAGCATTTT. Encoded protein: CASSLRQGDQPQHF.

The rearrangement links TRBV21-1 to TRBJ2-2; TRBD1, the table's D call, lacks a check against the DNA. TRBV21-1 constitutes a pseudogene. The CDR3 contains 19 residues. As DNA, the CDR3 is TGTGCCAGCAGCGGAGGCAGGGGGGCGGACCATAAGGACACCGGGGAGCTGTTTTTT. Its translation is CASSGGRGADHKDTGELFF.

This clone was counted between two and nine times. The chain is built from TRBV11-2 and TRBJ1-1, with a possible D match to TRBD1 (5 bases). Germline CDR1 is SGHAT and CDR2 is FQNNGV. The V gene lost 5 bases and the J gene lost 1 base, with 11 bases spanning the gap. The length of the CDR3 is 14 residues. The CDR3 DNA sequence: TGTGCCAGCAGCCCCGTGGGGGGGAACACTGAAGCTTTCTTT. Its protein product is CASSPVGGNTEAFF.

V gene TRBV6-1 combines with J gene TRBJ1-2; no firm D call. The CDR3 covers 13 residues. Trimming left V 6 bases short and J 4 bases short, with 12 bases between. Germline V gene sequence: CDR1 MNHNS, CDR2 SASEGT. DNA of the CDR3: TGTGCCAGCAGAGACTCTGGGCTCTATGGCTACACCTTC. Amino acids: CASRDSGLYGYTF.

The V and J genes are TRBV4-2 and TRBJ2-1; 8 bases are a match to TRBD2. In germline, CDR1 is LGHNA, CDR2 YNFKEQ. The ends lost 1 base at V and 9 bases at J; junction bases unmatched: 14. This CDR3 is 17 amino acids long. CDR3 DNA sequence: TGTGCCAGCAGCCAAGGAGCAGCGGGGGAGTCTAAGGGTGAGCAGTTCTTC. Translating gives CASSQGAAGESKGEQFF.

The sample holds one count of this clone. This rearrangement joins TRBV5-1 to TRBJ1-4; 10 positions match TRBD1. There are 15 residues in the CDR3. Germline V gives CDR1 SGHRS, CDR2 YFSETQ. The J segment lost 8 bases and the V segment lost 4 bases, leaving 8 bases of the junction unmatched. The CDR3 bases are TGCGCCAGCAGCCAACGGACAGGGGGGAGCGAAAAACTGTTTTTT. This gives the protein CASSQRTGGSEKLFF.

V usage is TRBV7-2 and J usage is TRBJ2-1, with 7 bases fitting TRBD1. Per germline, CDR1 SGHTA and CDR2 FQGNSA. The V and J ends lost 5 bases and 4 bases, in that order; junction bases with no gene match: 8. The CDR3 is 15 residues long. CDR3 residues: CASSPVRDSYNEQFF. CDR3 in DNA: TGTGCCAGCAGCCCCGTCCGGGACAGTTACAATGAGCAGTTCTTC.

J is TRBJ2-3 and V is TRBV30; D is unresolved. This CDR3 comprises 13 residues. With 5 bases removed from V and 2 bases from J, the gap between germline ends came to 11 bases. CDR1 GTSNPN and CDR2 SVGIG come from the germline V gene (reference sequence). The CDR3: CAWGPGFTDTQYF. The CDR3 DNA reads as TGTGCCTGGGGCCCCGGCTTCACAGATACGCAGTATTTT.

J is TRBJ1-1 and V is TRBV27, with 10 nucleotides matching TRBD1. Germline V gene data show CDR1 as MNHEY and CDR2 as SMNVEV (reference sequence). This CDR3 is 15 amino acids long. With V trimmed by 3 bases and J by 3 bases, 4 bases remained unmatched. CDR3 DNA sequence: TGTGCCAGCAGTTTCGGGACAGGGGCGGACACTGAAGCTTTCTTT. Translating it yields CASSFGTGADTEAFF.

J is TRBJ1-6 and V is TRBV28; D is undetermined. The CDR3 is made up of 15 amino acids. The germline V gene has CDR1 MDHEN and CDR2 SYDVKM. The V gene lost 5 bases and the J gene lost 7 bases, with 15 bases spanning the gap. The CDR3 spells CASSEVSSMNSPLHF. CDR3 bases: TGTGCCAGCAGTGAGGTCTCGAGTATGAATTCACCCCTCCACTTT. Full variable domain (outside the CDR3, taken from reference TRBV28 and TRBJ1-6): DVKVTQSSRYLVKRTGEKVFLECVQDMDHENMFWYRQDPGLGLRLIYFSYDVKMKEKGDIPEGYSVSREKKERFSLILESASTNQTSMYLCASSEVSSMNSPLHFGNGTRLTVT.

The CDR3 sequence: CASSRGAPDTEAFF. CDR3 in DNA: TGTGCCAGCAGCCGCGGCGCACCGGACACTGAAGCTTTCTTT. This chain uses TRBV5-5 with TRBJ1-1; D ambiguous. The CDR3 runs 14 residues. Germline V gene data show CDR1 as SGHKS and CDR2 as YYEKEE (reference sequence). The V and J ends lost 4 bases and 3 bases respectively, with 13 bases between them.

A few counts support this clone. The chain carries TRBV6-5 and TRBJ2-7; 9 nucleotides agree with TRBD1. The trim removed 5 bases at V and 0 bases at J, leaving 5 bases unmatched. This CDR3 has 15 amino acids. Germline loops: CDR1 MNHEY, CDR2 SVGAGI. The CDR3 loop reads CASSNPGQGSYEQYF. The DNA of the CDR3 is TGTGCCAGCAGTAACCCGGGACAGGGCTCCTACGAGCAGTACTTC.

The chain links TRBV7-2 to TRBJ2-7, with TRBD2 identical over 11 bases. The V gene end was trimmed by 5 bases and the J gene end by 6 bases; junction bases not matched to a gene: 9. This CDR3 region has 15 residues. Per germline, CDR1 SGHTA and CDR2 FQGNSA. This CDR3 reads CASSERLAGYSEQYF. CDR3 in DNA: TGTGCCAGCAGCGAAAGACTAGCGGGATACAGCGAGCAGTACTTC.

This rearrangement joins TRBV28 to TRBJ1-2; D call uncertain. Germline V gene data show CDR1 as MDHEN and CDR2 as SYDVKM. The length of the CDR3 is 16 residues. V was pared by 3 bases and J by 4 bases, with 18 bases between. CDR3 sequence: CASSFKVGIIGYGYTF. In DNA, the CDR3 is TGTGCCAGCAGTTTTAAGGTGGGAATCATCGGCTATGGCTACACCTTC.